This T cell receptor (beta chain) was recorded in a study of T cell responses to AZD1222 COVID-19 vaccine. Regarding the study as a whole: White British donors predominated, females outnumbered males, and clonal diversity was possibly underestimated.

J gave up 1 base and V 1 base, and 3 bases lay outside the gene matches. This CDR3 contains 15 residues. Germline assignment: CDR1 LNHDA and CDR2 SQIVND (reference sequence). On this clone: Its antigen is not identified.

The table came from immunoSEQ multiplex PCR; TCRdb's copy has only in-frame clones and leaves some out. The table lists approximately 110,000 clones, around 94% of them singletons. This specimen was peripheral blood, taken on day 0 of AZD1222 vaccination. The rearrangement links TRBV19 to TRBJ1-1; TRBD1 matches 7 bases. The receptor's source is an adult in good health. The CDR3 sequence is CASSIVTGTNTEAFF. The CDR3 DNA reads TGTGCCAGTAGTATAGTGACAGGGACGAACACTGAAGCTTTCTTT.